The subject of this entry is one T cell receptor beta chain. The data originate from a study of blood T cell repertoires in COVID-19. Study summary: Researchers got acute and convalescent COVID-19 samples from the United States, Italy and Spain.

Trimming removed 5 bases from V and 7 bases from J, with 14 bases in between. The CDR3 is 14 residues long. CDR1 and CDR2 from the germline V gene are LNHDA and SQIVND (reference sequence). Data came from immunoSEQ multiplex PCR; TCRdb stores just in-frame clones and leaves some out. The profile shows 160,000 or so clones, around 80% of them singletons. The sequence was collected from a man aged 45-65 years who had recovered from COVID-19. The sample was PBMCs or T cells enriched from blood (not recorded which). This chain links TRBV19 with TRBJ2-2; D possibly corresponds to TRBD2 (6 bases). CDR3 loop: CASSRPSDYGELFF. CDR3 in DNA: TGTGCCAGTAGTCGGCCTAGCGACTACGGGGAGCTGTTTTTT.